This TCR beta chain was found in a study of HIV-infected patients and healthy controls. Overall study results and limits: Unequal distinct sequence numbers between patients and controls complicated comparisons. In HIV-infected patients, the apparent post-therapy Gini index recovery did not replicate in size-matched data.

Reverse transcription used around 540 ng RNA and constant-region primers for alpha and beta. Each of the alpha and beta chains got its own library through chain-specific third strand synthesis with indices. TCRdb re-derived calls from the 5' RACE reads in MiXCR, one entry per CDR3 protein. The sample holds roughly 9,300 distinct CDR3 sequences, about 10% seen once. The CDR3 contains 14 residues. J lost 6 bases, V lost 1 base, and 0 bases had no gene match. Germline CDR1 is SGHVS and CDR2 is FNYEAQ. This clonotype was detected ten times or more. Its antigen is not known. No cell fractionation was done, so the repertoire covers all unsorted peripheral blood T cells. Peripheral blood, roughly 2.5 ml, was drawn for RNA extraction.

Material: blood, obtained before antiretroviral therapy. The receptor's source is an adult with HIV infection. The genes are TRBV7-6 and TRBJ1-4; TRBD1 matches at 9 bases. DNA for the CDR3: TGTGCCAGCAGCTTAGACAGGGGGCATGAAAAACTGTTTTTT. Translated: CASSLDRGHEKLFF.